The following is a T cell receptor beta chain sequence with its context. CDR1 and CDR2 from the germline V gene are SGHRS and YFSETQ. Trimming stripped 4 bases from V and 0 bases from J, with 14 bases between. The CDR3 has 15 amino acids. Profiled with immunoSEQ multiplex PCR; TCRdb holds only in-frame clones, not every one. The sample has approximately 400,000 clones, 80% to 90% seen once. Treatment noted: 19 received Ad26.COV2.S at low or high dose, single or two shots; 5 received placebo; per-sample allocation not given. Specimens were obtained on day 63 following the first vaccine or placebo injection. This record belongs to a study of Ad26.COV2.S vaccination and SARS-CoV-2 variants. Study-wide context: The study gave Ad26.COV2.S intramuscularly, once or twice 56 days apart.

The origin of this receptor is a person aged 18-60 years who received the Ad26.COV2.S COVID-19 vaccine or a placebo. The rearrangement uses TRBV5-1 and TRBJ2-7; D could derive from TRBD1 or TRBD2 (6 bases each). Sequenced here: peripheral blood, sampled in a trial of Ad26.COV2.S vaccine versus placebo. CDR3 nucleotide sequence: TGCGCCAGCAGCCCCTTGGGGGGCACCTCCTACGAGCAGTACTTC. Translating gives CASSPLGGTSYEQYF.